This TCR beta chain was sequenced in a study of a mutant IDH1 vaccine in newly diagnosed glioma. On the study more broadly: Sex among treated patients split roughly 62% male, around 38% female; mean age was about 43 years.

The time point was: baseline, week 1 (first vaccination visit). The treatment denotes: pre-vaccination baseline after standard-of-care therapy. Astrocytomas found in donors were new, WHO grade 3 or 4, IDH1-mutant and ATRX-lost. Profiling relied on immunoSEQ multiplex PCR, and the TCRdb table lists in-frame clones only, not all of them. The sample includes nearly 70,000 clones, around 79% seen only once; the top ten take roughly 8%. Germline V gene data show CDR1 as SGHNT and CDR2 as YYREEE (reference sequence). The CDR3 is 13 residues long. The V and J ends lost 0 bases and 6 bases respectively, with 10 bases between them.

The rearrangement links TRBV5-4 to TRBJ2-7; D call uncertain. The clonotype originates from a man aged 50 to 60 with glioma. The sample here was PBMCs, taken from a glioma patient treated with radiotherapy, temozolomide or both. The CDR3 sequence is CASSLEGYSEQYF. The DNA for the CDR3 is TGTGCCAGCAGCTTGGAAGGGTACAGCGAGCAGTACTTC.